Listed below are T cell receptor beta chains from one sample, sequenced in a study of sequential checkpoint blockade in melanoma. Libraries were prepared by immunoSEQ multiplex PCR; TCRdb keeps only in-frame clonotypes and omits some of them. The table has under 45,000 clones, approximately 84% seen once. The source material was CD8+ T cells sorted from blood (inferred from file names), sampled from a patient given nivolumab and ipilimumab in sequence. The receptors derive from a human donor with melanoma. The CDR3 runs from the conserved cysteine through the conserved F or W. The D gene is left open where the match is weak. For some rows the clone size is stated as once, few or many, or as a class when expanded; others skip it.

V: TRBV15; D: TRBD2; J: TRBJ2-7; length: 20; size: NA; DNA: TGTGCCACCAGCACTAGCTCCCTGGGACTAGCGGGAAGGAGCTCCTACGAGCAGTACTTC; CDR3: CATSTSSLGLAGRSSYEQYF
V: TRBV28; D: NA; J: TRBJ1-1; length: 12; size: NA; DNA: TGTGCCAGCAGGCCTAGGAGCACTGAAGCTTTCTTT; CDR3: CASRPRSTEAFF
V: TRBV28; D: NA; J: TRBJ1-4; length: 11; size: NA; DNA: TGTGCCAGCAGTTTAGTAGAAAAACTGTTTTTT; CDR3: CASSLVEKLFF
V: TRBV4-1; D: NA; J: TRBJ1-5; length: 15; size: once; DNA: TGCGCCAGCAGTCTTACACAGGAGAGCAATCAGCCCCAGCATTTT; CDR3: CASSLTQESNQPQHF
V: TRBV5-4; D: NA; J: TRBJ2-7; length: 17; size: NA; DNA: TGTGCCAGCAGCCAAGATGTGGAGGCCCCGAGCGGCTACGAGCAGTACTTC; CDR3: CASSQDVEAPSGYEQYF
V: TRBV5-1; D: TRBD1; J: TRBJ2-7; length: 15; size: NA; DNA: TGCGCCAGCAGCTTGGAGGGACAGGGCTACTACGAGCAGTACTTC; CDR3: CASSLEGQGYYEQYF
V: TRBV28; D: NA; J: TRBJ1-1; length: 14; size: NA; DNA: TGTGCCAGCACCCTACGTCCCGTAGACACTGAAGCTTTCTTT; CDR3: CASTLRPVDTEAFF
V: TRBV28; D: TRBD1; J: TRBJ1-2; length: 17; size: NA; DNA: TGTGCCAGCAGAACAGAGGGGACAGGGCCCGCCTTCTATGGCTACACCTTC; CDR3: CASRTEGTGPAFYGYTF
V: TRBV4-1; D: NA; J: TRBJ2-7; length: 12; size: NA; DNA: TGCGCCAGCGGGGGGTCATCCTACGAGCAGTACTTC; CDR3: CASGGSSYEQYF
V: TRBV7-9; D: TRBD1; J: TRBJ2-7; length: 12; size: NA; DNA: TGTGCCAGCAGCCTTGGACAGGCAGAGCAGTACTTC; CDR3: CASSLGQAEQYF
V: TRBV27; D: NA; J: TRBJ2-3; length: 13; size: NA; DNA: TGTGCCAGCAGTCAGGGTGACACAGATACGCAGTATTTT; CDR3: CASSQGDTDTQYF
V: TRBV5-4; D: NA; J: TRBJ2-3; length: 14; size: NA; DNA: TGTGCCAGCAGCCCTGCCGGCGGGTCAGATACGCAGTATTTT; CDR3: CASSPAGGSDTQYF
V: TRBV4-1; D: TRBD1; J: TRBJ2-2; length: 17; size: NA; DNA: TGCGCCAGCAGCCAAACCGGGACAGGGGGGGCCCTTTGGGAGCTGTTTTTT; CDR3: CASSQTGTGGALWELFF
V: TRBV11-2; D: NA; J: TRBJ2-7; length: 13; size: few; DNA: TGTGCCAGCAGCTTAGATCAGGGGGGCGAGCAGTACTTC; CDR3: CASSLDQGGEQYF
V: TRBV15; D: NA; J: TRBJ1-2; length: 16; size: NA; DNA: TGTGCCACCAGCAGACCAGATTCGACAAGCGGGACGGGCTACACCTTC; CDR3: CATSRPDSTSGTGYTF
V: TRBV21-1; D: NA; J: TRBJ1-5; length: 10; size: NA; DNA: TGTGCCAGCATCAGGGCCCTTGGGCATTTT; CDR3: CASIRALGHF
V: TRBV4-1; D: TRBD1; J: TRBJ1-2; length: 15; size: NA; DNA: TGCGCCAGCAGCGGAGAGGGACAGGTGTTCTATGGCTACACCTTC; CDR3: CASSGEGQVFYGYTF
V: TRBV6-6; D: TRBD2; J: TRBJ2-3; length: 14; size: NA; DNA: TGTGCCAGCATAAGCGCGGGAGACACAGATACGCAGTATTTT; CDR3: CASISAGDTDTQYF
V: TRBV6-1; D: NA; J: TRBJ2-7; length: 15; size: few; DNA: TGTGCCAGCACTTCGGACAGAGCCTCCTCCTACGAGCAGTACTTC; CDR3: CASTSDRASSYEQYF
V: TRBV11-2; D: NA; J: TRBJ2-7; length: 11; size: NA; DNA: TGTGCCAGCAGCTTAACATACGAGCAGTACTTC; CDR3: CASSLTYEQYF
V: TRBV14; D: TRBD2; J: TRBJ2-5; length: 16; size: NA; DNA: TGTGCCAGCAGCCAAGATCTTGTGAGCGGGAGAGAGACCCAGTACTTC; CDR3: CASSQDLVSGRETQYF
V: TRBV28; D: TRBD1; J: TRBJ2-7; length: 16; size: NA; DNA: TGTGCCAGCAGTTTACCCAGACAGGGGGCGAAGTGGGAGCAGTACTTC; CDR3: CASSLPRQGAKWEQYF
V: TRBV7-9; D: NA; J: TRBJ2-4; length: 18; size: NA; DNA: TGTGCCAGCAGCTTAGGACGACTGCCTTATGATCCCGAAAACATTCAGTACTTC; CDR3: CASSLGRLPYDPENIQYF
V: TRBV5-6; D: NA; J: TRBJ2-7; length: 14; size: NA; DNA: TGTGCCAGCAGTTCGGGTGGCACGTTTTACGAGCAGTACTTC; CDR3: CASSSGGTFYEQYF
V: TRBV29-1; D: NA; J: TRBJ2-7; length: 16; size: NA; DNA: TGCAGCGCCGGCACGGCACAGGGATTAACCCTTGACGAGCAGTACTTC; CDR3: CSAGTAQGLTLDEQYF
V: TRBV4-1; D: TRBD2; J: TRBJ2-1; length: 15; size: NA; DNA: TGCGCCAGCAGTTTCAGCGGGAGGGCCTTTAATGAGCAGTTCTTC; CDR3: CASSFSGRAFNEQFF
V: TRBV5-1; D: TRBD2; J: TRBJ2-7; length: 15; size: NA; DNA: TGCGCCAGCAGCTTGGGACTAGCAGACGGGTACGAGCAGTACTTC; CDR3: CASSLGLADGYEQYF
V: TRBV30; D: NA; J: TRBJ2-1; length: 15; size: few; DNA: TGTGCCTGGAGCCGTAGGGGGGGGGCTTTCGACGAGCAGTTCTTC; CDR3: CAWSRRGGAFDEQFF
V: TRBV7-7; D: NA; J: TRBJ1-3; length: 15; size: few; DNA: TGTGCTAGCAGCCAGGACAGTAACTCTGGAAACACCATATATTTT; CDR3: CASSQDSNSGNTIYF
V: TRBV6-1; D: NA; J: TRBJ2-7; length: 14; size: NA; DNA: TGTGCCAGCAGTGGACAGGCTGGTTACTACGAGCAGTACTTC; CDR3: CASSGQAGYYEQYF
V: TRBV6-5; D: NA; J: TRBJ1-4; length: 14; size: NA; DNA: TGTGCCATTCCCAGGGAGGGGGTTACTGAAAAACTGTTTTTT; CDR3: CAIPREGVTEKLFF
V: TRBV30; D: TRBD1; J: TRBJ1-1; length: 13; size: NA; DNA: TGTGCCTGGACCGGGACAGGGATCACTGAAGCTTTCTTT; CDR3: CAWTGTGITEAFF
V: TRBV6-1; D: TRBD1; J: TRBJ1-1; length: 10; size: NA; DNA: TGTGCCAGCAACAGGGGCCGAGCTTTCTTT; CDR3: CASNRGRAFF
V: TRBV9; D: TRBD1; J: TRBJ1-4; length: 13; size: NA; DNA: TGTGCCAGCAGCTCGACAGGGAACGAAAAACTGTTTTTT; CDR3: CASSSTGNEKLFF
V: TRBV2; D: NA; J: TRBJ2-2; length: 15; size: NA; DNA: TGTGCCAGCAGTGAAGGGCTGACGAACACCGGGGAGCTGTTTTTT; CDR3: CASSEGLTNTGELFF
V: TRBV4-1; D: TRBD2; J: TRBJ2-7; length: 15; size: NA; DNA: TGCGCCAGCAGCCAAGGAAGCGGGAGGGGGTACGAGCAGTACTTC; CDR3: CASSQGSGRGYEQYF
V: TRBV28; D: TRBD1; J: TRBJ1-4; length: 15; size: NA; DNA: TGTGCCAGCAGCCGTCAGGGGGCAACTAATGAAAAACTGTTTTTT; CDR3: CASSRQGATNEKLFF
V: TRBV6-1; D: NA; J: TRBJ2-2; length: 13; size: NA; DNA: TGTGCCAGCAGTCCTGGGGGCGCCGGGGAGCTGTTTTTT; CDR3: CASSPGGAGELFF
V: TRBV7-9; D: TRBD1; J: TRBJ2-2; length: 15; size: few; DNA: TGTGCCAGCAGCTTACCGGGACAGACCGGACCGGAGCTGTTTTTT; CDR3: CASSLPGQTGPELFF
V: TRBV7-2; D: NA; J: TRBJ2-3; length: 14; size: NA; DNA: TGTGCCAGCAGCCAACTGGGGCCCACAGATACGCAGTATTTT; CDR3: CASSQLGPTDTQYF
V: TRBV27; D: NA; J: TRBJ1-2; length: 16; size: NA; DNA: TGTGCCAGCAGAATCCTCGAGGTAGGCGCCAGCTATGGCTACACCTTC; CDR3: CASRILEVGASYGYTF
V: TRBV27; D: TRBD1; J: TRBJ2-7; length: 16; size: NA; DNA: TGTGCCAGCAGTTTAGTGGGGACAGGGGGCCTCGACGAGCAGTACTTC; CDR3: CASSLVGTGGLDEQYF
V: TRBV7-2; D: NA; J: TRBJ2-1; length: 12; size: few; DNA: TGTGCCAGCAGCTTGGAGACAGCCGAGCAGTTCTTC; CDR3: CASSLETAEQFF